This T cell receptor beta chain emerged from a study of low-dose radiotherapy and immunotherapy resistance in tumors. Noted time point: after trial treatment. Treatment defined: LDRT plus nivolumab, ipilimumab, low-dose cyclophosphamide and aspirin (RACIN trial). With TRAV- and TRBV-specific primers, first-strand cDNA was made, covering the alpha and beta chains. Using a constant-region primer together with a V-primer adapter, TCRs were subjected to 20 to 25 PCR cycles of amplification. TCRdb recomputed calls from the reads with MiXCR, one row per CDR3 protein. There are about 100,000 distinct CDR3 sequences in the sample; 20% occur only once, and over 3.5% lies in the top ten. CDR3 length: 18 residues. Germline CDR1 and CDR2: SGHTA and FQGTGA. Trimming took 3 bases from V and 0 from J; bases not matched to a gene: 8.

The receptor comes from a male donor with prostate cancer. The sequencing used PBMCs, collected after low-dose radiotherapy plus immunotherapy. The V and J genes are TRBV7-3 and TRBJ2-3, with 11 bases fitting TRBD2. CDR3 residues: CASSFSGGAYGSTDTQYF. CDR3 in DNA: TGTGCCAGCAGCTTTAGCGGGGGGGCGTATGGGAGCACAGATACGCAGTATTTT.